The present TCR beta chain was sequenced within a study of blood T cell repertoires in COVID-19. For the study at large: The samples span acute and convalescent COVID-19 from the United States, Italy and Spain. In each case, the material was cDNA or gDNA derived from T cells, B-cell-depleted T cells, or PBMCs.

Original methodology: For nucleated cells, counts were estimated from reference gene primer amplification. Only in-frame clones appear in the TCRdb table, and some are missing; sequencing was by immunoSEQ multiplex PCR. V, J and clone size are taken as reported in that table, and D and trimming were inferred from the DNA itself. The profile covers more than 200,000 clones, with 80% to 90% appearing a single time and about 10% taken by the ten largest. Seattle participants joined during active infection and were tracked over time. As concerns this clone: The sample carries other DNA sequences with the same CDR3.

The sequence was obtained from a woman at least 80 years old with COVID-19, enrolled during active disease. Sequenced material: peripheral blood.

The CDR3 DNA sequence: TGCGCCAGCAGCCGGGGTCGGGAAAACACTGAAGCTTTCTTT. Translated, it gives CASSRGRENTEAFF. The chain is built from TRBV4-1 and TRBJ1-1; D remains unclear. This CDR3 contains 14 residues. CDR1 MGHRA and CDR2 YSYEKL come from the germline V gene. Deletions cut 4 bases from V and 2 bases from J, with 11 bases between.